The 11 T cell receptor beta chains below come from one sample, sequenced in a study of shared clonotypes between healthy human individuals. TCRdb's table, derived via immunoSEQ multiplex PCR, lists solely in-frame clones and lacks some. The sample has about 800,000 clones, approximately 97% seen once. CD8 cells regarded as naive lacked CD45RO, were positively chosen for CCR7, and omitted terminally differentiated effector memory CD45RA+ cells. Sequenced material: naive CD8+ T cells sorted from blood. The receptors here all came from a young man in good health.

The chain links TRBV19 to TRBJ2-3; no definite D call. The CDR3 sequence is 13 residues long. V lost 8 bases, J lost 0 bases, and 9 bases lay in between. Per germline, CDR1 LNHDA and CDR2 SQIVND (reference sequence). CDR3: CASSAASTDTQYF. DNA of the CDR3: TGTGCCAGTTCTGCAGCAAGCACAGATACGCAGTATTTT.

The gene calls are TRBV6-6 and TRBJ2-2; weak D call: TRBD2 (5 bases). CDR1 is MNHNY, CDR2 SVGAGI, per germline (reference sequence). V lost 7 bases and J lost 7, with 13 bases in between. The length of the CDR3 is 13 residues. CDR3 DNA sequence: TGTGCCAGCAACCTTCCCGAGGGCGGGGAGCTGTTTTTT. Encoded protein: CASNLPEGGELFF.

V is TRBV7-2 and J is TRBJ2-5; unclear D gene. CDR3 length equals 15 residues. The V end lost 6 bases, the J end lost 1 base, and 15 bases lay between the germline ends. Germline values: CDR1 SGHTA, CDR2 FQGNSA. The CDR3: CASSQTRPPQETQYF. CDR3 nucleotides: TGTGCCAGCAGTCAGACCCGACCGCCCCAAGAGACCCAGTACTTC.

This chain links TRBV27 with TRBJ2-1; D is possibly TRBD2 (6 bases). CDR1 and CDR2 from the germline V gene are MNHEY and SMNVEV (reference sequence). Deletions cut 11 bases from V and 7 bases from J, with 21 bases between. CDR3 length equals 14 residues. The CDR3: CAAGTGVALNEQFF. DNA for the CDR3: TGTGCCGCTGGGACGGGAGTGGCGTTAAATGAGCAGTTCTTC.

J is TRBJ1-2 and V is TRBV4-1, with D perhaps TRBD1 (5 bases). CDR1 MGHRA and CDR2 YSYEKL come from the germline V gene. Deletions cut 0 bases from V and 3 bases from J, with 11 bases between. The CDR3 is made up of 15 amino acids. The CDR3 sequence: CASSQDPGEHYGYTF. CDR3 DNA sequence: TGCGCCAGCAGCCAAGATCCGGGGGAACACTATGGCTACACCTTC.

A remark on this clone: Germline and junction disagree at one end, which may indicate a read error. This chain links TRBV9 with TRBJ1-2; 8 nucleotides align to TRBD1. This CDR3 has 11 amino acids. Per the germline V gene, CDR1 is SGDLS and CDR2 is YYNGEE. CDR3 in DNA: TGTGCCAGCAGCCCCGGACAGGGAGAGTCCTTC. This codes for CASSPGQGESF. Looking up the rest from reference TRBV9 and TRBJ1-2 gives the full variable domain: DSGVTQTPKHLITATGQRVTLRCSPRSGDLSVYWYQQSLDQGLQFLIQYYNGEERAKGNILERFSAQQFPDLHSELNLSSLELGDSALYFCASSPGQGESFGSGTRLTVV.

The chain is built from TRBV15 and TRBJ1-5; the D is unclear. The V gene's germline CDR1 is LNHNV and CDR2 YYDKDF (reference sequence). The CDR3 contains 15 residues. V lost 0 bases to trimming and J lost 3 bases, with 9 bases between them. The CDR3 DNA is TGTGCCACCAGCAGAGATACCGGGATCAATCAGCCCCAGCATTTT. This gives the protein CATSRDTGINQPQHF.

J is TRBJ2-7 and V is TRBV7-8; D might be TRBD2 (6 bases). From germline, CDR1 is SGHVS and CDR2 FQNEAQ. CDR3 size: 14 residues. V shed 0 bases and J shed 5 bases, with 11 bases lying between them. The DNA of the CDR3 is TGTGCCAGCAGCTTAGCTCGGGAGATCCACGAGCAGTACTTC. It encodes CASSLAREIHEQYF.

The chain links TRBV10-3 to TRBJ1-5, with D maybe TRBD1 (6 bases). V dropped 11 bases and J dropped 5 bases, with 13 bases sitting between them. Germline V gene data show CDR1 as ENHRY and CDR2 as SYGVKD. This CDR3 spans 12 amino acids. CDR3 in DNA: TGTGCCGCGGGGGCAGGAGATCAGCCCCAGCATTTT. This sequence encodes CAAGAGDQPQHF.

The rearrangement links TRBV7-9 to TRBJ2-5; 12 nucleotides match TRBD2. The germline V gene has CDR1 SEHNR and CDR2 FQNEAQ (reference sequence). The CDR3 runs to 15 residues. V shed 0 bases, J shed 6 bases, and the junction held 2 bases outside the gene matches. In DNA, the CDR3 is TGTGCCAGCAGCTTAGCGACTAGCGGGAGACAGACCCAGTACTTC. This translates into CASSLATSGRQTQYF. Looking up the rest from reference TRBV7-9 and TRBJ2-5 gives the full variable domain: DTGVSQNPRHKITKRGQNVTFRCDPISEHNRLYWYRQTLGQGPEFLTYFQNEAQLEKSRLLSDRFSAERPKGSFSTLEIQRTEQGDSAMYLCASSLATSGRQTQYFGPGTRLLVL.

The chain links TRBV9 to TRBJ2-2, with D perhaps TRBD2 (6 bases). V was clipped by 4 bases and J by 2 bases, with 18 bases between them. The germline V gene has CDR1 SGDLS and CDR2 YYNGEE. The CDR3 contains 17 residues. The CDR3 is CASSSPSTSPNTGELFF. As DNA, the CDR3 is TGTGCCAGCAGCTCTCCCTCGACTAGTCCCAACACCGGGGAGCTGTTTTTT.